The TCR beta chain described here comes from a study of cytomegalovirus exposure and HLA in healthy donors (dated by TCRdb to the late 2010s). Regarding the complete study: According to an earlier analysis of 587 of the donors, roughly 180 million T cells yielded roughly 110 million unique TCR beta sequences and around 280 Gb of sequence data. About 280 gigabases of sequencing data and 75 million to 85 million unique TCR sequences made up an early release that covered several hundred HLA-typed donors. Among the roughly 390 genotyped donors, under 90% belonged to the genetic ancestry cluster associated with self-reported Caucasian donors. The aim of the study was to test whether cataloging public T cell receptors could identify signatures of past pathogen exposure. The study profiled the T cell repertoires of hundreds of subjects by immunosequencing and related them to cytomegalovirus serostatus. Along with the approximately 670-subject first cohort, a separate validation cohort of around 120 different subjects was used. The study combined high-throughput TCR immunosequencing, statistical association of individual TCRs with disease status, and machine learning to predict cytomegalovirus infection status. A later analysis re-analyzed previously published TCR beta repertoires from 500 to 700 donors and added high-resolution HLA genotyping to study TCR occurrence patterns. Rather than using new phenotypic data, the later analysis identified candidate immune exposures from TCR beta sequences and from how often those sequences occurred across donors. An earlier analysis of 587 of the donors applied high-throughput TCR beta sequencing to assess whether each TCR beta V gene segment acted as functional or pseudogenic. Donor age, sex, ethnicity and CMV serostatus were compiled together with the repertoire data. A later genetic analysis took genome-wide SNP genotypes for about 65% of the 666 donors and used that subset as a discovery cohort. All discovery cohort repertoires had been generated on a single sequencing platform. Class I and class II HLA loci were covered by the typing at four-digit resolution. Typing coverage differed by locus: A, B, C, DRB1 and DQB1 were typed in roughly 629-630 donors, DQA1 in 500 to 550, DPA1 in 606, and DPB1 in 472. A few DR-DQ haplotypes were handled as single units for association and clustering because linkage in the cohort was strong. On average, about 200,000 unique TCR beta nucleotide sequences were sequenced per donor among a few hundred genotyped donors of the cohort, with roughly 20% of those sequences being non-productive. Study-level results and caveats: When HLA alleles, especially DR and DQ, strongly co-occurred, TCR associations were difficult to assign to individual alleles. The only immune exposure information available for the cohort was CMV serostatus. In a later analysis, most CMV-associated TCR beta chains were found to appear HLA-restricted, with HLA associations seemingly driven largely by CMV exposure. A total of roughly 160 TCR beta chains were listed by the study as associated with cytomegalovirus. Seventeen rarely observed V segments, including chromosome 9 orphons, were excluded from the earlier analysis of approximately 500 of the donors because counts were too low. This cohort had only TCR beta chains sequenced, and the lack of alpha or paired-chain data limited which features could be detected. The classifier was reported to diagnose cytomegalovirus status with high specificity and sensitivity in both the original and validation cohorts. The presence/absence analyses assumed that sequencing depth was roughly uniform across donors, and that assumption may not be true. A further reported finding was that TCR beta sequences accurately predicted the HLA-A and HLA-B alleles for most subjects in the first cohort. Specific HLA alleles were associated with 15,000 to 20,000 TCR beta sequences at a false discovery rate of 0.05 in a later analysis. In a later genetic analysis, fewer N-insertions in productive TCRs were reported among donors in an Asian-associated ancestry cluster than the approximately 670-donor mean. Linkage disequilibrium might explain the correlated functional status among segregating V segments, but an unknown experimental factor could not be excluded. Because the 87-base-pair reads could not distinguish some IMGT-functional V segments, including TRBV6-2 and TRBV6-3, those segments were excluded. A cluster of highly shared sequence variants was judged likely to represent a technical artifact of the sequencing pipeline. Compared with equally common non-associated chains, HLA-associated TCR beta chains in a later analysis were more clonally expanded and had lower generation probabilities. Because HLA typing was missing for some donors at each locus, association tests included only the typed subset. A later genetic analysis associated a missense DCLRE1C variant with V-gene and J-gene trimming of TCR beta chains, and an independent cohort replicated the association. According to a later analysis, TCR association rates differed among HLA loci, with DRB1 alleles showing the most associated TCRs and HLA-C alleles showing the fewest. Broadly in line with IMGT annotations, most TCR beta V segments showed up in productive rearrangements about 90% or about 30% of the time in an earlier analysis of under 700 of the donors. According to a later analysis, parvovirus B19, influenza, CMV and Epstein-Barr virus appeared linked to several top co-occurrence clusters. The authors suggested that the approach could potentially be extended to other disease states and immunological phenotypes. A few of the identified cytomegalovirus-associated TCR beta chains were confirmed in vitro to be specific for cytomegalovirus antigens. Most TCR sequences were observed very rarely across donors, whereas some public TCRs were present in many individuals.

CDR1 and CDR2 were assigned from the germline V gene as KGHSH and LQKENI. A distance of 12 bases separates the germline ends of V and J, which lose 2 bases and 5 bases respectively. The CDR3 runs 14 amino acids, cysteine and phenylalanine included. The DNA shown is the 42-base CDR3, in frame from base 1. Library prep was done by the immunoSEQ multiplex PCR assay. A mixture of 60 forward primers for TCR Vbeta segments and 13 reverse primers for TCR Jbeta segments was used in the multiplex PCR. A multiplex PCR assay on genomic DNA amplified the CDR3 region of rearranged TCR beta genes. The amplified TCR beta libraries were sequenced on the Illumina HiSeq System as 87-base-pair reads. From the authors' description of their analysis: A later analysis counted approximately 74 million unique TCR beta chains across the 550 to 700 repertoires, and some 11 million of these chains were shared by at least two donors. To remove PCR and sequencing errors, raw reads were error-corrected and collapsed into unique sequences using a nearest-neighbor algorithm that merged closely related sequences. Alignment of CDR3 sequences to IMGT reference sequences was used to assign V, D and J gene segments. For a sequence to be retained, a match of at least six nucleotides to both a V gene segment and a J gene segment was required. Rearrangements were called productive when the CDR3 lacked stop codons and stayed in frame with V and J; all others were non-productive. Following IMGT convention, CDR3 was defined as the stretch from the second conserved V-encoded cysteine up to the conserved J-encoded phenylalanine. The earlier analysis of about 560 of the donors excluded any sequence lacking an unambiguous match to a single V gene segment. An earlier analysis of just under 600 of the donors called V segments functional above 56.7% productive rearrangements and segregating when the between-donor standard deviation exceeded 5%. A statistical classification framework was developed to diagnose cytomegalovirus status using the catalog of TCR beta chain sequences. V and J gene assignment, in a later analysis, came from comparing TCR nucleotide sequences with IMGT/GENE-DB human TR gene sequences. Using the TCRdist pipeline, a later analysis assigned CDR3 sequences along with most-parsimonious VDJ recombination scenarios. In a later analysis, each TCR beta chain was defined by its CDR3 amino acid sequence together with its V-gene family, and reads without a unique V-gene family were excluded. In a later analysis, 450 to 600 highly shared, low-generation-probability nucleotide sequences were removed to address suspected cross-contamination and a sequencing artifact. In a later analysis, a clonal expansion index for each public chain was calculated from normalized within-repertoire ranks of inferred template counts. In a later analysis, generation probabilities were computed using a VDJ recombination model fitted to out-of-frame rearrangements, and the results were checked against IGoR. In a later analysis, TCR-TCR, TCR-HLA and TCR-CMV co-occurrence was scored with hypergeometric tests, and a repertoire-size bias correction was applied to TCR pairs. In a later analysis, false discovery rates were estimated by permuting HLA or CMV assignments 20 times. In a later analysis, co-occurring TCRs were grouped with DBSCAN, and TCRdist sequence similarity was added when clustering was performed within HLA-allele-positive subsets. Co-occurrence clustering excluded repertoires with fewer than 30,000 or more than 120,000 public chains, plus five with anomalous nucleotide sharing. Imported from immuneACCESS, the table was reduced by TCRdb to in-frame sequences with V and J called. These copies leave out some clones; in studies compared against another copy, an unresolved V gene accounts for under half, and the cause of the remainder is not known. V, J and clone size are those of that table, while D and trimming were read from the DNA. The sample table holds about 200,000 clones, of which around 83% were seen once. The ten largest account for 1.5% to 2% of the sample.

The cohort was made up of around 720 healthy bone marrow donors. All cohort members were sampled while nominally healthy, although unrecorded immune exposures were likely present. The donor tested CMV seropositive, placing the donor among the approximately 290 seropositive members of the cohort. A peripheral blood sample was provided by each donor, and peripheral blood mononuclear cells were used for TCR beta sequencing. Genomic DNA extraction from the blood cell samples was performed with the Qiagen DNeasy Blood Extraction Kit. As concerns this clone: No cognate antigen has been identified for it. No quality values exist for individual bases; no much larger clone is one base distant.

The sequence came from a man in his forties in good health and CMV-seropositive. Sequencing was done on a sample of PBMCs. The chain uses TRBV18 and TRBJ1-1; TRBD1 is possibly the D segment (5 matching bases). The nucleotide sequence is given as TGTGCCAGCTCACCATCGGGGGGTATGACTGAAGCTTTCTTT. This translates into CASSPSGGMTEAFF.